The sequence of this TCR beta chain was determined in a study of OX40 agonist ivuxolimab in advanced cancers. As for the study in general: Of mixed ages from about 20 to 80 and averaging about 65 years, the group was over 80% male.

Method: immunoSEQ multiplex PCR; TCRdb's copy keeps in-frame clones and lacks some. The sample consists of some 85,000 clones, around nine tenths of them appearing once. V was cut by 4 bases and J by 3 bases, with 13 bases left in between. CDR1 and CDR2 (germline): MDHEN, SYDVKM. The CDR3 spans 14 residues. This receptor was obtained from an adult with an advanced solid tumor such as melanoma, head and neck, liver or kidney cancer. The source material was CD4+ or CD8+ T cells sorted from blood, sampled in a trial of the OX40 agonist ivuxolimab. V usage is TRBV28 and J usage is TRBJ2-7; possibly TRBD1 for D (5 bases). CDR3 residues: CASSSRQTYYEQYF. CDR3 bases: TGTGCCAGCAGTTCACGACAGACCTACTACGAGCAGTACTTC.